These 25 T cell receptor beta chains were all obtained from the same sample, sequenced in a study of blood T cell repertoires in COVID-19. Profiled with immunoSEQ multiplex PCR; TCRdb holds only in-frame clones, not every one. The repertoire has roughly 57,000 clones, around 90% of them found once; the top ten carry about 17%. Source material: peripheral blood. Receptors originate from a man older than 75 with acute or convalescent COVID-19.

This chain joins TRBV11-2 and TRBJ2-6; 7 nucleotides align to TRBD1. The ends lost 5 bases at V and 2 bases at J; junction bases unmatched: 15. Per germline, CDR1 SGHAT and CDR2 FQNNGV. The CDR3 is 19 residues long. The CDR3 sequence is CASSRPKGQPFPGANVLTF. The CDR3 DNA sequence: TGTGCCAGCAGCCGACCCAAGGGACAGCCTTTTCCTGGGGCCAACGTCCTGACTTTC.

V gene TRBV19 combines with J gene TRBJ1-1; tentative D call: TRBD1 (5 bases). CDR1 is LNHDA, CDR2 SQIVND, per germline (reference sequence). Trimming removed 3 bases at V and 2 bases at J, with 10 bases between. This CDR3 spans 14 amino acids. CDR3 DNA sequence: TGTGCCAGTAGTATTGGGGGGAGTAACACTGAAGCTTTCTTT. It is translated as CASSIGGSNTEAFF.

This clone is a singleton in its sample. The chain carries TRBV10-3 and TRBJ1-5; TRBD1 might be the D (6 bases). Trimming pared 10 bases from V and 4 bases from J, leaving 11 bases between. CDR3 length equals 12 residues. Germline V gene lookup returns CDR1 ENHRY and CDR2 SYGVKD. The CDR3 DNA sequence: TGTGCCACAGGGACACAAAATCAGCCCCAGCATTTT. This encodes CATGTQNQPQHF.

The gene calls are TRBV3-1 (or the pseudogene TRBV3-2) and TRBJ1-1; D gene uncertain. Germline CDR1 is LGHDT and CDR2 is YNNKEL (reference sequence). This CDR3 is built from 16 residues. V was clipped by 5 bases and J by 0 bases, with 16 bases between them. The CDR3 spells CASSDGRSYMNTEAFF. CDR3 nucleotide sequence: TGTGCCAGCAGCGACGGGAGGTCTTACATGAACACTGAAGCTTTCTTT.

V gene TRBV29-1 combines with J gene TRBJ2-3, with 10 bases lining up with TRBD1. The CDR3 sequence is 15 residues long. Trimming took 7 bases from V and 6 from J; bases not matched to a gene: 13. The germline V gene has CDR1 SQVTM and CDR2 ANQGSEA. DNA for the CDR3: TGCAGCGCGACCCCGGAAGGGACAGGGGAGGATACGCAGTATTTT. Amino acids: CSATPEGTGEDTQYF.

V is TRBV10-3 and J is TRBJ2-1, with 7 bases lining up with TRBD1. The CDR3 runs 13 residues. Germline V lookup: CDR1 ENHRY, CDR2 SYGVKD. V gave up 4 bases and J gave up 12 bases; unmatched junction bases: 9. Here the CDR3 reads CAISGDRDLGQFF. In nucleotides, the CDR3 is TGTGCCATCAGTGGGGACAGAGATTTAGGGCAGTTCTTC.

The chain combines TRBV19 with TRBJ2-3; 10 nucleotides line up with TRBD2. Germline CDR1 reads LNHDA; CDR2 reads SQIVND (reference sequence). The J segment lost 6 bases and the V segment lost 1 base, leaving 4 bases of the junction unmatched. This CDR3 comprises 15 residues. The CDR3 spells CASSIAGTSVDTQYF. The CDR3 bases are TGTGCCAGTAGTATAGCCGGGACTAGCGTCGATACGCAGTATTTT. The whole variable domain, filled in from reference TRBV19 and TRBJ2-3, reads DGGITQSPKYLFRKEGQNVTLSCEQNLNHDAMYWYRQDPGQGLRLIYYSQIVNDFQKGDIAEGYSVSREKKESFPLTVTSAQKNPTAFYLCASSIAGTSVDTQYFGPGTRLTVL.

The rearrangement uses TRBV28 and TRBJ2-3; TRBD2 is a possible D gene (6 bases). Germline CDR1 is MDHEN and CDR2 is SYDVKM. The CDR3 has 12 residues. Trimming shortened V by 7 bases and J by 4 bases, and 9 bases separated the two germline ends. CDR3 DNA: TGTGCCAGCAACAGGAGGGCAGATACGCAGTATTTT. Its translation: CASNRRADTQYF.

The chain links TRBV28 to TRBJ1-4, with D unresolved. The CDR3 length is 12 residues. The ends were cut back, 1 base at V and 8 bases at J, with 5 bases in the middle. The germline CDR1 and CDR2 sequences are MDHEN and SYDVKM. CDR3 in amino acids: CASSLSLEKLFF. CDR3 in DNA: TGTGCCAGCAGTTTATCTCTCGAAAAACTGTTTTTT.

The genes are TRBV30 and TRBJ2-3; D not certain. There are 13 residues in the CDR3. Trimming removed 2 bases at V and 4 bases at J, with 10 bases between. Germline V gene data show CDR1 as GTSNPN and CDR2 as SVGIG (reference sequence). The CDR3 bases are TGTGCCTGGAGTTCCAGTGGTGCAGATACGCAGTATTTT. Its translation is CAWSSSGADTQYF.

The V and J genes are TRBV28 and TRBJ2-5; 9 bases are shared with TRBD2. The V gene end was trimmed by 6 bases and the J gene end by 4 bases; junction bases not matched to a gene: 12. Germline CDR1 reads MDHEN; CDR2 reads SYDVKM. The CDR3 loop spans 16 amino acids. The CDR3 DNA reads TGTGCCAGCAGAGACCCAGGGCGGGGGGGACGAGAGACCCAGTACTTC. Protein: CASRDPGRGGRETQYF.

The V gene is TRBV2, the J gene TRBJ2-2, with 15 bases that match TRBD2. This CDR3 contains 18 residues. In germline, CDR1 is SNHLY, CDR2 FYNNEI. The J segment lost 6 bases and the V segment lost 2 bases, leaving 7 bases of the junction unmatched. This CDR3 reads CASSETRTSGGAAGELFF. CDR3 bases: TGTGCCAGCAGTGAAACCCGGACTAGCGGGGGGGCTGCCGGGGAGCTGTTTTTT.

The chain has TRBV19 and TRBJ2-3, with TRBD2 matching 9 bases. The V and J ends lost 1 base and 5 bases, in that order; junction bases with no gene match: 4. Looked up from germline, CDR1 is LNHDA and CDR2 is SQIVND (reference sequence). The CDR3 has 15 residues. Written as DNA, the CDR3 is TGTGCCAGTAGTATAGGCGGGGGGGCCGAAGATACGCAGTATTTT. Its protein is CASSIGGGAEDTQYF.

The J gene is TRBJ2-2, the V gene TRBV18; D not resolved. The CDR3 extends over 14 amino acids. Trimming took off 4 bases at V and 1 base at J, with 7 bases between the two ends. The germline V gene encodes CDR1 KGHSH and CDR2 LQKENI. For the CDR3, the DNA is TGTGCCAGCTCACTCCGCGAGAACACCGGGGAGCTGTTTTTT. Translating gives CASSLRENTGELFF.

The V call is TRBV5-1, the J call TRBJ2-7; 10 positions match TRBD1. CDR1 is SGHRS, CDR2 YFSETQ, per germline. The CDR3 has 14 amino acids. Trimming cost V 4 bases and J 4 bases; bases outside gene matches: 5. CDR3 sequence reads: CASSKDRGDYEQYF. For the CDR3, the DNA is TGCGCCAGCAGCAAGGACAGGGGGGATTACGAGCAGTACTTC.

This chain connects TRBV9 to TRBJ2-5; the D gene is possibly TRBD2 (6 bases). The CDR3 loop spans 15 amino acids. V lost 0 bases to trimming and J lost 5 bases, with 14 bases between them. CDR1 SGDLS and CDR2 YYNGEE come from the germline V gene. CDR3 nucleotides: TGTGCCAGCAGCGTAGGGGACCCGGAGGGGGAGACCCAGTACTTC. Its protein product is CASSVGDPEGETQYF.

The chain combines TRBV5-1 with TRBJ2-3; 15 positions agree with TRBD2. CDR1 is SGHRS and CDR2 is YFSETQ in the germline V gene. This CDR3 spans 17 amino acids. Trimming at V came to 4 bases and at J to 5 bases, leaving 8 bases not matched to a gene. The CDR3 here is CASSPRTSGGGIDTQYF. CDR3 sequence (DNA): TGCGCCAGCAGCCCCAGGACTAGCGGGGGGGGGATAGATACGCAGTATTTT. Together with reference TRBV5-1 and TRBJ2-3, the CDR3 gives the full variable domain: KAGVTQTPRYLIKTRGQQVTLSCSPISGHRSVSWYQQTPGQGLQFLFEYFSETQRNKGNFPGRFSGRQFSNSRSEMNVSTLELGDSALYLCASSPRTSGGGIDTQYFGPGTRLTVL.

This sequence joins TRBV7-2 and TRBJ2-5; possibly TRBD1 for D (5 bases). From germline, CDR1 is SGHTA and CDR2 FQGNSA. CDR3 length: 19 residues. V shed 5 bases and J shed 2 bases, with 27 bases lying between them. CDR3 bases: TGTGCCAGCAGCCTACATTCAAGGGGTGCCCAAGCTCCGCAAGAGACCCAGTACTTC. Protein: CASSLHSRGAQAPQETQYF.

This chain links TRBV2 with TRBJ1-6; D is undetermined. Germline CDR1 SNHLY, CDR2 FYNNEI. The CDR3 spans 14 residues. Trimming took off 4 bases at V and 8 bases at J, with 12 bases between the two ends. The CDR3 DNA reads as TGTGCCAGCAGTGCACGGCTGACTGATTCACCCCTCCACTTT. Its translation is CASSARLTDSPLHF.

This chain joins TRBV5-4 and TRBJ2-5; TRBD2 matches at 10 bases. Germline CDR1 reads SGHNT; CDR2 reads YYREEE (reference sequence). The ends lost 0 bases at V and 5 bases at J; junction bases unmatched: 7. The CDR3 extends over 16 amino acids. The CDR3 protein is CASSLGAGGPVETQYF. The CDR3 DNA is TGTGCCAGCAGCTTGGGAGCGGGGGGGCCCGTGGAGACCCAGTACTTC.

The genes are TRBV11-1 and TRBJ2-5; maybe TRBD1 (5 bases). Looked up from germline, CDR1 is SGHAT and CDR2 is FQDESV (reference sequence). The CDR3 totals 13 residues. V gave up 4 bases and J gave up 4 bases, with 10 bases separating them. The DNA for the CDR3 is TGTGCCAGCAGCTCAAGGGGAAGAGAGACCCAGTACTTC. This gives the protein CASSSRGRETQYF.

The chain links TRBV19 to TRBJ2-5; 7 nucleotides agree with TRBD2. V shed 1 base, J shed 2 bases, and the junction held 4 bases outside the gene matches. This CDR3 contains 15 residues. CDR1 LNHDA and CDR2 SQIVND come from the germline V gene (reference sequence). The CDR3 coding sequence is TGTGCCAGTAGTATAGGGGGACTACCTCAAGAGACCCAGTACTTC. Translating gives CASSIGGLPQETQYF.

The chain links TRBV30 to TRBJ1-5; TRBD1 matches at 10 bases. Germline lookup yields CDR1 GTSNPN and CDR2 SVGIG (reference sequence). CDR3 size: 13 residues. The J segment lost 4 bases and the V segment lost 5 bases, leaving 2 bases of the junction unmatched. This CDR3 is CAWGGQGNQPQHF. The CDR3 bases are TGTGCCTGGGGGGGACAGGGGAATCAGCCCCAGCATTTT.

The V call is TRBV18, the J call TRBJ1-1, with TRBD1 matching over 8 bases. V shed 4 bases, J shed 3 bases, and the junction held 1 base outside the gene matches. The CDR3 covers 13 residues. Germline lookup yields CDR1 KGHSH and CDR2 LQKENI. CDR3 residues: CASSQDRDTEAFF. The CDR3 DNA reads as TGTGCCAGCTCACAGGACAGGGACACTGAAGCTTTCTTT.

This clone occurred a few times. The V and J genes are TRBV24-1 and TRBJ1-2, with TRBD1 as a possible D gene (6 bases). Germline CDR1 and CDR2: KGHDR and SFDVKD. The V and J ends lost 2 bases and 4 bases respectively, with 13 bases between them. This CDR3 region has 15 residues. The CDR3 region is CATSDSLTGAYGYTF. In DNA, the CDR3 is TGTGCCACCAGTGATTCCCTGACAGGTGCCTATGGCTACACCTTC.